The 7 T cell receptor beta chains in this list originate from one sample, sequenced in a study of T-cell memory formation after mild COVID-19. TCRdb re-analysed the 5' RACE reads in MiXCR, keeping a single row per CDR3 protein. The data hold approximately 450,000 distinct CDR3 sequences, with about 20% observed a single time. The specimen was PBMCs or a T cell subset sorted from them (not recorded which). These receptors came from an adult woman who had mild COVID-19 (a few samples of this study predate the infection). Cell type and time point are not known.

The rearrangement links TRBV11-2 to TRBJ2-3; 7 bases agree with TRBD2. CDR3 length: 18 residues. The ends lost 1 base at V and 0 bases at J; junction bases unmatched: 10. Germline lookup yields CDR1 SGHAT and CDR2 FQNNGV. CDR3 sequence (DNA): TGTGCCAGCAGCTTAGCCCCTATTGGGGGGGGAAGCACAGATACGCAGTATTTT. The encoded protein is CASSLAPIGGGSTDTQYF.

The sample holds a few counts of this clonotype. The V call is TRBV7-9, the J call TRBJ2-3, with TRBD2 matching 11 bases. With 8 bases clipped from V and 4 bases from J, the junction kept 17 bases outside the gene matches. This CDR3 region has 18 residues. Germline CDR1 reads SEHNR; CDR2 reads FQNEAQ (reference sequence). CDR3 nucleotides: TGTGCCAGCTACCAGCTCTTCCTAGCGGGGGGACATCCAGATACGCAGTATTTT. Its translation is CASYQLFLAGGHPDTQYF.

This clonotype was seen a handful of times. The chain uses TRBV29-1 and TRBJ1-4; D call uncertain. V dropped 2 bases and J dropped 7 bases, with 11 bases sitting between them. This CDR3 region has 13 residues. CDR1 is SQVTM, CDR2 ANQGSEA, per germline. CDR3 coding DNA: TGCAGCGTTGAATGCAGGATGGGTGAAAAACTGTTTTTT. It specifies CSVECRMGEKLFF.

This clonotype was seen only a few times. The genes are TRBV30 and TRBJ1-4; D gene unclear. The V end was cut by 0 bases, the J end by 4 bases, with 9 bases between. Germline V gene data show CDR1 as GTSNPN and CDR2 as SVGIG (reference sequence). The CDR3 is 14 residues long. Here the CDR3 DNA reads TGTGCCTGGAGTGTACCTTCGGGTAATGAAAAACTGTTTTTT. It codes for CAWSVPSGNEKLFF.

The chain links TRBV3-1 to TRBJ2-1, with 8 positions matching TRBD2. Germline V gene data show CDR1 as LGHDT and CDR2 as YNNKEL (reference sequence). This CDR3 contains 17 residues. The V and J ends lost 9 bases and 3 bases, in that order; junction bases with no gene match: 16. The CDR3 coding sequence is TGTGCCAGTAAGACTAGCGCCGCGGTTTTTAGCTACAATGAGCAGTTCTTC. Translated, it gives CASKTSAAVFSYNEQFF.

This clonotype came up a few times. The chain has TRBV2 and TRBJ1-5; 9 bases match TRBD1. Germline loops: CDR1 SNHLY, CDR2 FYNNEI. CDR3 length: 15 residues. The J segment lost 1 base and the V segment lost 5 bases, leaving 3 bases of the junction unmatched. The CDR3 sequence: CASSTQGASNQPQHF. The DNA for the CDR3 is TGTGCCAGCAGTACACAGGGGGCCAGCAATCAGCCCCAGCATTTT. The entire variable domain, with the rest obtained from reference TRBV2 and TRBJ1-5, is as follows: EPEVTQTPSHQVTQMGQEVILRCVPISNHLYFYWYRQILGQKVEFLVSFYNNEISEKSEIFDDQFSVERPDGSNFTLKIRSTKLEDSAMYFCASSTQGASNQPQHFGDGTRLSIL.

A single count supports this clonotype. The chain links TRBV7-2 to TRBJ2-5; D not resolved. This CDR3 spans 14 amino acids. Trimming took 1 base from V and 4 from J, leaving 10 bases between them. Per the germline V gene, CDR1 is SGHTA and CDR2 is FQGNSA. This CDR3 is CASSLELVSETQYF. The CDR3 nucleotides are TGTGCCAGCAGCTTAGAGCTAGTCTCAGAGACCCAGTACTTC.